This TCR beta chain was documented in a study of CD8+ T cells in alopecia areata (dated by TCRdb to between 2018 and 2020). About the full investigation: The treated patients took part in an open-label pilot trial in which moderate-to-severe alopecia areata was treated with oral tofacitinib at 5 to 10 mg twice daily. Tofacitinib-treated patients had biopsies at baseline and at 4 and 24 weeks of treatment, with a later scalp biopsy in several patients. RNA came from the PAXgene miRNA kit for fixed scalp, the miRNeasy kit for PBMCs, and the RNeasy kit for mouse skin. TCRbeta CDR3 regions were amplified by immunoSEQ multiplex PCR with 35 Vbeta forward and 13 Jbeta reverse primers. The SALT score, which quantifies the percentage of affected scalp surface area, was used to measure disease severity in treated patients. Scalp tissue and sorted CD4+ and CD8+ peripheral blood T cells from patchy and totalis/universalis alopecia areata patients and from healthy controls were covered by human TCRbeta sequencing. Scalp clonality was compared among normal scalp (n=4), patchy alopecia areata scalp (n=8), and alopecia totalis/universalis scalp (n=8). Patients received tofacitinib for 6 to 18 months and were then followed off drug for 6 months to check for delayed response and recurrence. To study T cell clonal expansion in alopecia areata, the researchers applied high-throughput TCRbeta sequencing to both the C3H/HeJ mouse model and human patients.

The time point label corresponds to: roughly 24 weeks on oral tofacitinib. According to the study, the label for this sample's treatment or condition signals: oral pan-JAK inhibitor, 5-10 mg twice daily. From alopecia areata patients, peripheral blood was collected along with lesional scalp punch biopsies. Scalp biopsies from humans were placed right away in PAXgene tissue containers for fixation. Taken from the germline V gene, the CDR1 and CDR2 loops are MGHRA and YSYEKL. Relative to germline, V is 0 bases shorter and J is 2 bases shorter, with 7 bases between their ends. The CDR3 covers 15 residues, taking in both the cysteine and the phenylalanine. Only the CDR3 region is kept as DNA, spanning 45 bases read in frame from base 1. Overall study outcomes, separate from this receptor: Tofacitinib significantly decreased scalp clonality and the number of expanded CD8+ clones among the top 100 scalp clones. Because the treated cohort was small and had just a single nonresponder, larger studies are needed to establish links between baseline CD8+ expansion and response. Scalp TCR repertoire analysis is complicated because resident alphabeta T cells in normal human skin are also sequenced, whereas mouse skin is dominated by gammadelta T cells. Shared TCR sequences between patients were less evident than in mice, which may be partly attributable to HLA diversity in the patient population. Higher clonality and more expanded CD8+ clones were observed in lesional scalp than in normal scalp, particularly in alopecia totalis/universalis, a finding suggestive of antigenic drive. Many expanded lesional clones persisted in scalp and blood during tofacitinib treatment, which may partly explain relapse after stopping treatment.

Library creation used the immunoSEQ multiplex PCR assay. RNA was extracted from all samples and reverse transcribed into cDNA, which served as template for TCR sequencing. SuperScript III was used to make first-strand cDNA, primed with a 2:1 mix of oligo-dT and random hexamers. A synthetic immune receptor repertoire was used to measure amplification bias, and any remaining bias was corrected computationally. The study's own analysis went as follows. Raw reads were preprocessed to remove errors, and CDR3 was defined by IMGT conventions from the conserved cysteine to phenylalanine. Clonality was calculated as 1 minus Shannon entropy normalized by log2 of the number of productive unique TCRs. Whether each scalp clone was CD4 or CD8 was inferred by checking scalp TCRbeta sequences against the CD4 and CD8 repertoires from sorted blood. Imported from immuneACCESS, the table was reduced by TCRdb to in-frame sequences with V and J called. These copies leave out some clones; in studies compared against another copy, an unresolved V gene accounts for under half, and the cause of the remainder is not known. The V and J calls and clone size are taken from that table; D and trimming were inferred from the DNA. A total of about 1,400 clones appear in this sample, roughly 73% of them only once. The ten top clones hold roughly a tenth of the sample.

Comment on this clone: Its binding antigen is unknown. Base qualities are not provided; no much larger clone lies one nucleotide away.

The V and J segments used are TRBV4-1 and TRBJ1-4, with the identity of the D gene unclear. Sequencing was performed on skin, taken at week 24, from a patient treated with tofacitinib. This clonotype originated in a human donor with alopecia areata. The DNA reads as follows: TGCGCCAGCAGCCAAGACTGGGCGACTAATGAAAAACTGTTTTTT. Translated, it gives CASSQDWATNEKLFF.